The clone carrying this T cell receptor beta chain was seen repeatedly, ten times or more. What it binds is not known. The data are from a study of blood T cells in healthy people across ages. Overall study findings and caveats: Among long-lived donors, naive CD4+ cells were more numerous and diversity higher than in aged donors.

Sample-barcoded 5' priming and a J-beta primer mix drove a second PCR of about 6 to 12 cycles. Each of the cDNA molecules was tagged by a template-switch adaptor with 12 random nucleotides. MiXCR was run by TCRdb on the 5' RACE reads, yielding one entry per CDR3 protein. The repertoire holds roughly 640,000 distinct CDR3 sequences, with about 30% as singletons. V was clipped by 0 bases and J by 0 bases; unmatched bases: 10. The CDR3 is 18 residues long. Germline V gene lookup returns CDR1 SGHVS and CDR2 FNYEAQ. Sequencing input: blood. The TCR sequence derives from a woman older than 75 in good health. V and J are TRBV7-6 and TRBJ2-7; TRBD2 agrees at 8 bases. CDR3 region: CASSLASETSDFSYEQYF. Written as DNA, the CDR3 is TGTGCCAGCAGCTTAGCGTCGGAGACTAGCGACTTCTCCTACGAGCAGTACTTC.